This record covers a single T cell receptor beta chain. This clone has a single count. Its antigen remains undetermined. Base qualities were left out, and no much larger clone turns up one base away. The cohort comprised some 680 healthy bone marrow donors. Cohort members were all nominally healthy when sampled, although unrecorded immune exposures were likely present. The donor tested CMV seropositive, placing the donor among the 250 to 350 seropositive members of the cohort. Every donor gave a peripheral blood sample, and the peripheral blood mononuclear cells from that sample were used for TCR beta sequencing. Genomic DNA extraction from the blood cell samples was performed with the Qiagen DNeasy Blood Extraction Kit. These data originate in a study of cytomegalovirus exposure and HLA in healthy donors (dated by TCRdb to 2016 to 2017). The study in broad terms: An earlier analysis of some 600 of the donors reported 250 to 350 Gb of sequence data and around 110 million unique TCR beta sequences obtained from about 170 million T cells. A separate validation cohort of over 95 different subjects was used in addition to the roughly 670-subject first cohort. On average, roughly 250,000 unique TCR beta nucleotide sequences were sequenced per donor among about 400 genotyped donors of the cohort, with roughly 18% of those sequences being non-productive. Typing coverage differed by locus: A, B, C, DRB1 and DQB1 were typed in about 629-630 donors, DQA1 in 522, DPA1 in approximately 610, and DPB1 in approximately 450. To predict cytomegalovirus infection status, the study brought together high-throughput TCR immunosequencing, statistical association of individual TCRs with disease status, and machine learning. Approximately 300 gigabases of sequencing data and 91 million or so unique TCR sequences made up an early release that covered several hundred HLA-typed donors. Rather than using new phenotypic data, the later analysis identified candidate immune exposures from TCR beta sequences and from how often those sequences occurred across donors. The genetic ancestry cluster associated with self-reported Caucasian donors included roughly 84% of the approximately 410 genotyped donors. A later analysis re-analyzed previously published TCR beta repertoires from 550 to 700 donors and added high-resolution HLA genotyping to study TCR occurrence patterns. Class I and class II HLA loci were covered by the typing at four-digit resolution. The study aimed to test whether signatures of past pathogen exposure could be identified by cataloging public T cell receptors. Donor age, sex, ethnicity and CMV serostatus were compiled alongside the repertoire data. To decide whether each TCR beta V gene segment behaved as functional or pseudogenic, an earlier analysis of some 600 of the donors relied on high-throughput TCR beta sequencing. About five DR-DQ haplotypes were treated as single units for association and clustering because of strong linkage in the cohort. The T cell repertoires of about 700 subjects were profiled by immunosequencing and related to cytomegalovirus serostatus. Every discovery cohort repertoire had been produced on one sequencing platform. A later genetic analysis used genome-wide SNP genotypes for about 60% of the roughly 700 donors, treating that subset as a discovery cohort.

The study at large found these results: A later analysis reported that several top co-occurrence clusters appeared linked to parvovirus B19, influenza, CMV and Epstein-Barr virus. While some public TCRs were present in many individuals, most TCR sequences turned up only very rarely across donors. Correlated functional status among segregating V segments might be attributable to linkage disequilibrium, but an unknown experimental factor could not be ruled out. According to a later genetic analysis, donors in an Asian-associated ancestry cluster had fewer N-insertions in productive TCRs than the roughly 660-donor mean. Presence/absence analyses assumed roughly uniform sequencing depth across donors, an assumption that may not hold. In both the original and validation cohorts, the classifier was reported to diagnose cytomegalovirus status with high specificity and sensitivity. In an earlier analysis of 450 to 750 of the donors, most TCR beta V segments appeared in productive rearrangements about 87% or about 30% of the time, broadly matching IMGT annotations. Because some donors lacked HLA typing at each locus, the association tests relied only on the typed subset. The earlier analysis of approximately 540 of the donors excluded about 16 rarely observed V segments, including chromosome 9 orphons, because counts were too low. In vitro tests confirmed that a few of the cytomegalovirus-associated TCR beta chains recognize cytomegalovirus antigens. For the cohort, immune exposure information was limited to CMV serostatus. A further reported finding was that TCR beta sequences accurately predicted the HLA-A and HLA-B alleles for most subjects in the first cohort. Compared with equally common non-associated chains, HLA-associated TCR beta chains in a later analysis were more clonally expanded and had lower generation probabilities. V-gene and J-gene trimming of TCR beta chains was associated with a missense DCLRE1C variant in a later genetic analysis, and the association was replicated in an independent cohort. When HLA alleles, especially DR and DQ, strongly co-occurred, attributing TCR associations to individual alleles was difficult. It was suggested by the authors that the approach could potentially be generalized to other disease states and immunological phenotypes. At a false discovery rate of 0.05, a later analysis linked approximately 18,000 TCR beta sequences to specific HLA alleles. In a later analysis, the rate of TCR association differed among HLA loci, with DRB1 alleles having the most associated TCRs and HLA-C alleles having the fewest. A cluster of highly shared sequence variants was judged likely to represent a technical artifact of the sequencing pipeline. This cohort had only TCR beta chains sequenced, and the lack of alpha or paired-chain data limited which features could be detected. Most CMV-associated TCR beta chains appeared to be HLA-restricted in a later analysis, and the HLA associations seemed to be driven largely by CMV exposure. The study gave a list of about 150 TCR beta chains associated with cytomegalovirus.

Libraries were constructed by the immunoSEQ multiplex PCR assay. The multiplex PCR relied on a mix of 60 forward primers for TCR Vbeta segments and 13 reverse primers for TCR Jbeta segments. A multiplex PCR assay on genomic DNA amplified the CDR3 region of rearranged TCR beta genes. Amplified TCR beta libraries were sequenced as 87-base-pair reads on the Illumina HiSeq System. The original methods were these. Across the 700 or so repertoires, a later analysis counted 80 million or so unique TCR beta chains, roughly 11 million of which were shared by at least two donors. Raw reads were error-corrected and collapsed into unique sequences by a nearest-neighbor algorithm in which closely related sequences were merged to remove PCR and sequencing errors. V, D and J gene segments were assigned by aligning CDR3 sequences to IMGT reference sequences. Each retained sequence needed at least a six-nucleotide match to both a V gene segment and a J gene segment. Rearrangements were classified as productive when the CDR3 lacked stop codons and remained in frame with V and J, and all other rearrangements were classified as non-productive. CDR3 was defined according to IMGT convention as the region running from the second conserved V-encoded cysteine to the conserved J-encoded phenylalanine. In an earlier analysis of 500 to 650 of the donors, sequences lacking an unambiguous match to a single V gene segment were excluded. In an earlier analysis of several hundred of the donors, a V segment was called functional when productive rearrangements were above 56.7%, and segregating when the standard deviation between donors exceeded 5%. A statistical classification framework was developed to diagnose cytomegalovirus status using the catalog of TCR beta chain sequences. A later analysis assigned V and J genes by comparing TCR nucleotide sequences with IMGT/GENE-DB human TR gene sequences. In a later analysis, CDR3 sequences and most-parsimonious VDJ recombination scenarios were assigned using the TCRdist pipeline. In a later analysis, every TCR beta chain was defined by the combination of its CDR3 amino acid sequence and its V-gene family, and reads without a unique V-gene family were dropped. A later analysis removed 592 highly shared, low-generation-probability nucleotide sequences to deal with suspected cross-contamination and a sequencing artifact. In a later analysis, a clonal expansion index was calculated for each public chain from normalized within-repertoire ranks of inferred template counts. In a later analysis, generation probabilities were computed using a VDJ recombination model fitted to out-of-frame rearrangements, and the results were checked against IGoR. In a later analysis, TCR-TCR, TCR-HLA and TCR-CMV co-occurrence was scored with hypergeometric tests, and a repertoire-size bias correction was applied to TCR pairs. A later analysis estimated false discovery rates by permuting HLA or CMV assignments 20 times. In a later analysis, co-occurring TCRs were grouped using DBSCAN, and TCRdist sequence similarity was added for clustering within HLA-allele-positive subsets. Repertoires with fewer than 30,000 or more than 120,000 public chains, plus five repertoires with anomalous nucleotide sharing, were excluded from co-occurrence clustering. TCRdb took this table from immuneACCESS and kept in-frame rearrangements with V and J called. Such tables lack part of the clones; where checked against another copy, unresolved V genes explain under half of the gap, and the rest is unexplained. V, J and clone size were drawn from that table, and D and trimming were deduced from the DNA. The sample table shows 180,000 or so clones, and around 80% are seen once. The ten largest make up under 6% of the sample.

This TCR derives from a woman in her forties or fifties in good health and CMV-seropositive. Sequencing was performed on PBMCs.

CDR3 reads: CSVKEPTGTQETQYF. In nucleotide form, the sequence is TGCAGCGTCAAAGAGCCCACCGGGACTCAAGAGACCCAGTACTTC. The sequence links TRBV29-1 to TRBJ2-5, and possibly TRBD2, on 6 matching bases. The CDR3 spans 15 residues, from the cysteine through the phenylalanine. Just the 45-base CDR3 DNA is kept, in frame starting at base 1. V was cut back by 6 bases and J by 2 bases, leaving a gap of 19 bases between them. CDR1 and CDR2, looked up from the germline V gene, are SQVTM and ANQGSEA. When the CDR3 is completed using the reference TRBV29-1 and TRBJ2-5 genes on either side, the full variable domain is SAVISQKPSRDICQRGTSLTIQCQVDSQVTMMFWYRQQPGQSLTLIATANQGSEATYESGFVIDKFPISRPNLTFSTLTVSNMSPEDSSIYLCSVKEPTGTQETQYFGPGTRLLVL.